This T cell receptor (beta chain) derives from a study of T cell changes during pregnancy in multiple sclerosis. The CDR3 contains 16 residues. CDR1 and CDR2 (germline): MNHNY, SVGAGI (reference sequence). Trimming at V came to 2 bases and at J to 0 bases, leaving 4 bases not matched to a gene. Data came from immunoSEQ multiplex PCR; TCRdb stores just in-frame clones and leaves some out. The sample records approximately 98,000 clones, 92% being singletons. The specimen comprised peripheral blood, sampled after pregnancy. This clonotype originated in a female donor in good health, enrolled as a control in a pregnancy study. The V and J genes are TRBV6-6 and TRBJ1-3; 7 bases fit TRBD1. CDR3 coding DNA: TGTGCCAGCAGTTACGGGACAGTTAACTCTGGAAACACCATATATTTT. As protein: CASSYGTVNSGNTIYF.